The T cell receptor beta chain described here comes from a study of blood T cells in healthy people across ages. Study results and limitations: Naive and antigen-experienced cells were not separated, limiting conclusive comparison. Long-lived and aged donors differed, with more naive CD4+ cells and higher diversity in the long-lived. The recorded TCR beta diversity per million T cells decreased in a roughly linear manner with age.

The J segment lost 7 bases and the V segment lost 3 bases, leaving 7 bases of the junction unmatched. The CDR3 is made up of 15 amino acids. Germline V CDR1 and CDR2: LGHDT, YNNKEL (reference sequence). A second PCR of roughly 6 to 12 cycles used a sample-barcoded 5' primer and a J-beta primer mix. Every individual sample yielded 2.5 million or more paired-end reads (each containing CDR3). TCRdb independently ran MiXCR on the 5' RACE reads; one entry per CDR3 protein. The sample shows about 570,000 distinct CDR3 sequences, about 25% of them seen only once. With regard to this clonotype: Its antigen is still unknown.

The J gene is TRBJ1-2, the V gene TRBV3-1; the match to TRBD1 covers 11 bases. The sample consisted of blood. The origin of this receptor is a woman aged 70 to 79 in good health. The CDR3 bases are TGTGCCAGCAGCCAGTGGACAGGGGGCCGCGGTGGCTACACCTTC. Protein sequence: CASSQWTGGRGGYTF.